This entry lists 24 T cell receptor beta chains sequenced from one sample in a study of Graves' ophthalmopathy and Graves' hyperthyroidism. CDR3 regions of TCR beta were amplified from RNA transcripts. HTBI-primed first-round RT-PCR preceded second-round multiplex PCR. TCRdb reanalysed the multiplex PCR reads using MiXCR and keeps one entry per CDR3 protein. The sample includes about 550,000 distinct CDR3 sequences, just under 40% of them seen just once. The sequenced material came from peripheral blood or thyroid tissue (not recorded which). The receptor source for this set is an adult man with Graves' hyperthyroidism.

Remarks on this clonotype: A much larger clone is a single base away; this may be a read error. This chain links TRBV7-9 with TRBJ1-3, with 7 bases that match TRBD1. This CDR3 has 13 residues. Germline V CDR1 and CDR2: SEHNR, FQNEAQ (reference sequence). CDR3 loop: CARGDSSGNTVYF. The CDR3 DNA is TGTGCCAGGGGGGACAGCTCTGGAAACACCGTATATTTT.

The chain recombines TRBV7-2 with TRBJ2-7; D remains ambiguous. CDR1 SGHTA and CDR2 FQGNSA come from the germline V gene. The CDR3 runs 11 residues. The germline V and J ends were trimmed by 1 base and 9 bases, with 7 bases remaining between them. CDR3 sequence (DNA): TGTGCCAGCAGCTTAGAAGGTCGGCAGTACTTC. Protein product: CASSLEGRQYF.

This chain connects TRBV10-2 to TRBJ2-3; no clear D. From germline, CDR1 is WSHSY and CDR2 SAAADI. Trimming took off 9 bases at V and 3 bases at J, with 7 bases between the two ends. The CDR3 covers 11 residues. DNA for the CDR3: TGCGCCAGTCTTCGAACAGATACGCAGTATTTT. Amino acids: CASLRTDTQYF.

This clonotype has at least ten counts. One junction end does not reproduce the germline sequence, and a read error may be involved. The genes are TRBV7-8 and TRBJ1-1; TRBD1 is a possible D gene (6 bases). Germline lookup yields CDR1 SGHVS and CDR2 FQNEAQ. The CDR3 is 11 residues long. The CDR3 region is CASSLGETGIF. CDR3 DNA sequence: TGTGCCAGCAGCTTAGGGGAGACAGGAATCTTT.

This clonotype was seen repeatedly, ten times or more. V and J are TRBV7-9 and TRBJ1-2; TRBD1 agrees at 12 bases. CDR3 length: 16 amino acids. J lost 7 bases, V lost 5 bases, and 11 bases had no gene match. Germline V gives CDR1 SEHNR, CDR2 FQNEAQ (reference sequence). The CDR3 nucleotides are TGTGCCAGCAGCGCCACCTGGGACAGGGGGCGTTCTGGCTACACCTTC. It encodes CASSATWDRGRSGYTF.

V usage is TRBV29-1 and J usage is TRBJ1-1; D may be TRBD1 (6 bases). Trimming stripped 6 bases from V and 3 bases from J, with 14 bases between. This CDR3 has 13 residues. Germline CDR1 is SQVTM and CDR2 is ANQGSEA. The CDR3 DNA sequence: TGCAGCGTACCAGGACAGATTGACACTGAAGCTTTCTTT. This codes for CSVPGQIDTEAFF. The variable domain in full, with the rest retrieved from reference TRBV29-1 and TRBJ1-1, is SAVISQKPSRDICQRGTSLTIQCQVDSQVTMMFWYRQQPGQSLTLIATANQGSEATYESGFVIDKFPISRPNLTFSTLTVSNMSPEDSSIYLCSVPGQIDTEAFFGQGTRLTVV.

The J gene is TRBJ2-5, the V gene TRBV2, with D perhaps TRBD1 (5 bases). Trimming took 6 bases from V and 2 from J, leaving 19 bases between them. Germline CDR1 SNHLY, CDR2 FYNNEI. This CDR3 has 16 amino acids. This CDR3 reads CASRSTRGIGQETQYF. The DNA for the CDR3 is TGTGCCAGCAGGTCGACAAGGGGAATCGGTCAAGAGACCCAGTACTTC.

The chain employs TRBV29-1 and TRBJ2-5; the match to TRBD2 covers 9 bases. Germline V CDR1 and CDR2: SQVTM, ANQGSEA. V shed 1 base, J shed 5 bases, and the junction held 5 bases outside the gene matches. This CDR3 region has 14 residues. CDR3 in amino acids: CSVEVAGAGETQYF. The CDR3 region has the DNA TGCAGCGTTGAAGTAGCGGGAGCTGGGGAGACCCAGTACTTC.

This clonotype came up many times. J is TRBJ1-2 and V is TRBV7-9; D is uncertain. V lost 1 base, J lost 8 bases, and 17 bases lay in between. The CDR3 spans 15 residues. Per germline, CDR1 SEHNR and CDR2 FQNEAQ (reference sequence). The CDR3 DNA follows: TGTGCCAGCAGCTTAGAAGGTCTCCTCGGCAAGGGCTACACCTTC. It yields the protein CASSLEGLLGKGYTF.

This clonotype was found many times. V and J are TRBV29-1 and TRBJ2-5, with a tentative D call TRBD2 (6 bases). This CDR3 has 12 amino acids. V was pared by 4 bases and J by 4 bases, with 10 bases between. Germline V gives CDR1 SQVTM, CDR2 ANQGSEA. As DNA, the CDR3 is TGCAGCGTTGTAGGGCGGGGAGAGACCCAGTACTTC. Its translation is CSVVGRGETQYF.

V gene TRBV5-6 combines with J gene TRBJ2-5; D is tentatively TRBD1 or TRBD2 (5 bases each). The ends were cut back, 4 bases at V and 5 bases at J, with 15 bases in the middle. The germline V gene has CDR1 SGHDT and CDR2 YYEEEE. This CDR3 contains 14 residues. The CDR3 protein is CASSPTRESETQYF. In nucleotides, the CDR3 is TGTGCCAGCAGCCCGACCAGGGAGTCTGAGACCCAGTACTTC.

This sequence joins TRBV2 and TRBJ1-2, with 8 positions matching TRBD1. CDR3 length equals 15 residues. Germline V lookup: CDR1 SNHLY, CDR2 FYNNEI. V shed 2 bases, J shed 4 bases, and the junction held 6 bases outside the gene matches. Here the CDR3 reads CASSEPGQVPYGYTF. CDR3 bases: TGTGCCAGCAGTGAACCGGGACAGGTACCCTATGGCTACACCTTC.

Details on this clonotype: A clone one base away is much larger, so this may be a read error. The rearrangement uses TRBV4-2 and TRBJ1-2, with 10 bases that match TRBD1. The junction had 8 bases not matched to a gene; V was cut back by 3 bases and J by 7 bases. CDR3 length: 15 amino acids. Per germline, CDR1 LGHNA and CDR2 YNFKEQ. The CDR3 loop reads CASSHARDRGCGYTF. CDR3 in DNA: TGTGCCAGCAGCCACGCCCGGGACAGGGGCTGTGGCTACACCTTC.

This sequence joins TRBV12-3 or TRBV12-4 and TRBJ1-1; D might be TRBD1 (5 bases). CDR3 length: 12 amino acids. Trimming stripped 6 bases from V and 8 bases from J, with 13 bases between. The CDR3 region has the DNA TGTGCCAGCAGAGACGACAGTTGGGAAGCTTTCTTT. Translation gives CASRDDSWEAFF.

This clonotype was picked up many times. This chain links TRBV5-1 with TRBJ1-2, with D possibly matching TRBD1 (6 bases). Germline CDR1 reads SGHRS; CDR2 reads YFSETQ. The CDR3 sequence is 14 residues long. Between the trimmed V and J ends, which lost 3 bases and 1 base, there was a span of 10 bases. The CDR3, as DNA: TGCGCCAGCAGCTATCGGGACATTAACTATGGCTACACCTTC. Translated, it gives CASSYRDINYGYTF. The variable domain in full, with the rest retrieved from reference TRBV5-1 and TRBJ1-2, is KAGVTQTPRYLIKTRGQQVTLSCSPISGHRSVSWYQQTPGQGLQFLFEYFSETQRNKGNFPGRFSGRQFSNSRSEMNVSTLELGDSALYLCASSYRDINYGYTFGSGTRLTVV.

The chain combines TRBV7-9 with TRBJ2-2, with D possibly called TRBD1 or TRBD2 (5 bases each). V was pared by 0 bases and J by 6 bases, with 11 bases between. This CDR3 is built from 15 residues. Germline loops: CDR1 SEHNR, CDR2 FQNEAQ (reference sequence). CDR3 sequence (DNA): TGTGCCAGCAGCTTAGCTGGCAGGGACGCCGGGGAGCTGTTTTTT. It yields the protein CASSLAGRDAGELFF.

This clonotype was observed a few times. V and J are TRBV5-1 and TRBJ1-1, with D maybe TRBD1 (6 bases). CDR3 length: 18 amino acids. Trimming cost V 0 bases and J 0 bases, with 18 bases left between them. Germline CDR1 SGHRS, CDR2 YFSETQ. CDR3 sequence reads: CASSLGYGGSFMNTEAFF. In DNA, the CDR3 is TGCGCCAGCAGCTTGGGGTACGGGGGCTCATTTATGAACACTGAAGCTTTCTTT.

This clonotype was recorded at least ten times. The CDR3 region is CSAPLAGKTIPYEQYF. CDR3 bases: TGCAGTGCTCCTCTAGCGGGAAAGACCATTCCCTACGAGCAGTACTTC. The genes are TRBV20-1 and TRBJ2-7, with 9 positions matching TRBD2. The CDR3 is 16 residues long. The germline V gene encodes CDR1 DFQATT and CDR2 SNEGSKA (reference sequence). J was trimmed by 2 bases and V by 5 bases; bases with no gene match: 13.

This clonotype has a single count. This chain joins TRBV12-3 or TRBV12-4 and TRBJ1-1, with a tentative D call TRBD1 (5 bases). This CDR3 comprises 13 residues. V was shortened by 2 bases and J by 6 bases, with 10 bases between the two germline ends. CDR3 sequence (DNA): TGTGCCAGCAGTTTATTGGGGGTTTCTGAAGCTTTCTTT. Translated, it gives CASSLLGVSEAFF.

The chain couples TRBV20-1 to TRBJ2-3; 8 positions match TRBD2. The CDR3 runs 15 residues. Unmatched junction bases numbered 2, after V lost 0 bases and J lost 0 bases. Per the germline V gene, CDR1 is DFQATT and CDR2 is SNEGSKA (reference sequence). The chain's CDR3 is CSAREASGSTDTQYF. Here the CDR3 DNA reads TGCAGTGCTAGAGAGGCTAGCGGGAGCACAGATACGCAGTATTTT.

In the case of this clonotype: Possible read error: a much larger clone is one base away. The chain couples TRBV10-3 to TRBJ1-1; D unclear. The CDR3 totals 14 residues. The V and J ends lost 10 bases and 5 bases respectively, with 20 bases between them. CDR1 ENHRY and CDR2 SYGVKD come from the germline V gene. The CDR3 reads CATDGRGGRTEAFF. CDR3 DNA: TGTGCCACCGATGGTCGGGGTGGAAGAACTGAAGCTTTCTTT.

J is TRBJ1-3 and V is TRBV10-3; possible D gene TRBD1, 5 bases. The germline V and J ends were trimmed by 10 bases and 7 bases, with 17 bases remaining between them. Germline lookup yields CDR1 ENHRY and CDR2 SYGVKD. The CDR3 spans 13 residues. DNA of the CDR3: TGTGCCAGGACAACGAGCCCTTCGAACACCATATATTTT. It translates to CARTTSPSNTIYF.

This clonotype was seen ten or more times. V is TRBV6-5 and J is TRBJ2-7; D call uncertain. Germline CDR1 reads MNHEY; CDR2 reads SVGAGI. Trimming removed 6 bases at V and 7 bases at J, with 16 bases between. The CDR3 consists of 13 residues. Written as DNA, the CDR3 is TGTGCCAGCAGGTCCGGGCCGAATCGGGAGCAGTACTTC. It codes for CASRSGPNREQYF.

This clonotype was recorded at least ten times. The CDR3 loop reads CASSDLKGGELFF. In nucleotides, the CDR3 is TGTGCCAGCAGTGATTTAAAAGGCGGGGAGCTGTTTTTT. J is TRBJ2-2 and V is TRBV25-1; unclear D gene. The length of the CDR3 is 13 residues. In germline, CDR1 is MGHDK, CDR2 SYGVNS. Trimming took 3 bases from V and 7 from J, leaving 9 bases between them.